The next 8 T cell receptor beta chains were all read from a single sample in a study of blood T cell repertoires in COVID-19. The table came from immunoSEQ multiplex PCR; TCRdb's copy has only in-frame clones and leaves some out. The sample has tens of thousands of clones; just over 85% are singletons. Sample: peripheral blood. These receptors were obtained from a human donor in a cohort sampled during active COVID-19.

The chain uses TRBV20-1 and TRBJ1-1, with D uncertain. Germline V lookup: CDR1 DFQATT, CDR2 SNEGSKA (reference sequence). With 3 bases removed from V and 0 bases from J, the gap between germline ends came to 14 bases. There are 15 residues in the CDR3. The CDR3 DNA follows: TGCAGTGCTAGTGTGGCGGGCCCCATGAACACTGAAGCTTTCTTT. It specifies CSASVAGPMNTEAFF.

V usage is TRBV30 and J usage is TRBJ2-7; 8 nucleotides agree with TRBD2. Germline-derived CDR1 and CDR2 are GTSNPN and SVGIG (reference sequence). The CDR3 length is 12 residues. Here the CDR3 reads CVCSGITREQYF. The CDR3, as DNA: TGTGTGTGTAGCGGGATCACTCGGGAGCAGTACTTC.

The chain links TRBV19 to TRBJ2-7, with TRBD1 matching 8 bases. The CDR3 runs 12 residues. The germline gives CDR1 LNHDA, CDR2 SQIVND (reference sequence). Trimming removed 8 bases from V and 6 bases from J; junction bases left unmatched: 6. CDR3 sequence reads: CASGQGSGEQYF. CDR3 in DNA: TGTGCCAGTGGACAGGGCTCGGGCGAGCAGTACTTC. The full variable domain, completed using reference TRBV19 and TRBJ2-7, is DGGITQSPKYLFRKEGQNVTLSCEQNLNHDAMYWYRQDPGQGLRLIYYSQIVNDFQKGDIAEGYSVSREKKESFPLTVTSAQKNPTAFYLCASGQGSGEQYFGPGTRLTVT.

The V gene is TRBV19, the J gene TRBJ2-2; possible D gene TRBD2, 5 bases. V lost 5 bases and J lost 7, with 20 bases in between. This CDR3 is 16 amino acids long. Germline V CDR1 and CDR2: LNHDA, SQIVND (reference sequence). DNA for the CDR3: TGTGCCAGTAGTTCTGTATTGAGAGGGTCAGGCGGGGAGCTGTTTTTT. It codes for CASSSVLRGSGGELFF.

The rearrangement links TRBV6-5 to TRBJ1-6, with D hard to call. The CDR3 is 13 amino acids. Germline V gives CDR1 MNHEY, CDR2 SVGAGI. The V gene lost 7 bases and the J gene lost 7 bases, with 11 bases spanning the gap. The CDR3 nucleotides read TGTGCCAGCACAGACCGGAGCAATTCACCCCTCCACTTT. Translating it yields CASTDRSNSPLHF.

V and J are TRBV30 and TRBJ1-4; TRBD1 matches at 8 bases. This CDR3 spans 14 amino acids. Per the germline V gene, CDR1 is GTSNPN and CDR2 is SVGIG (reference sequence). The V segment lost 1 base and the J segment 6 bases; nucleotides outside the gene matches: 4. The CDR3 DNA reads as TGTGCCTGGAGTGGCGGGACAGGTCATGAAAAACTGTTTTTT. This gives the protein CAWSGGTGHEKLFF.

This clone was counted between two and nine times. The chain combines TRBV5-1 with TRBJ1-6, with 7 nucleotides matching TRBD1. CDR3 size: 14 residues. With V trimmed by 2 bases and J by 8 bases, 4 bases remained unmatched. In germline, CDR1 is SGHRS, CDR2 YFSETQ. The CDR3 DNA sequence: TGCGCCAGCAGCTTCCAGGGGGGACATTCACCCCTCCACTTT. It yields the protein CASSFQGGHSPLHF.

The rearrangement joins TRBV29-1 to TRBJ1-5; 9 bases match TRBD1. The CDR3 runs to 13 residues. Germline trimming cut 7 bases from V and 3 bases from J; bases unmatched to any gene: 4. CDR1 and CDR2 from the germline V gene are SQVTM and ANQGSEA. This CDR3 is CSARTGVNQPQHF. In DNA form, the CDR3 reads TGCAGCGCCCGGACAGGGGTCAATCAGCCCCAGCATTTT. Variable domain in full (rest from reference TRBV29-1 and TRBJ1-5): SAVISQKPSRDICQRGTSLTIQCQVDSQVTMMFWYRQQPGQSLTLIATANQGSEATYESGFVIDKFPISRPNLTFSTLTVSNMSPEDSSIYLCSARTGVNQPQHFGDGTRLSIL.